At least ten counts were recorded for the clone carrying this T cell receptor (beta chain). Time point: newly diagnosed GD, antithyroid drugs for less than 3 months. Following extraction of RNA from PBMCs, that RNA was used to make the TCR library. The sample is drawn from a study of regulatory T cells in long-lasting Graves disease. CDR1 is LGHDT and CDR2 is YNNKEL in the germline V gene (reference sequence). The trim removed 4 bases at V and 6 bases at J, leaving 11 bases unmatched. This CDR3 has 17 residues. To make TCR beta libraries, researchers used iRepertoire HTBI primers and Arm-PCR of CDR3 regions. TCRdb reanalysed the multiplex PCR reads using MiXCR and keeps one entry per CDR3 protein. Seen here are approximately 560,000 distinct CDR3 sequences, around 16% observed once, and the top ten hold about 12%. This sample was also put to use in a study of T cells in Graves' hyperthyroidism and ophthalmopathy.

This chain links TRBV3-1 with TRBJ2-1, with 11 bases aligning to TRBD2. Source: peripheral blood mononuclear cells (PBMCs), taken at new diagnosis, from a patient treated with antithyroid drugs. The TCR sequence derives from a young man with Graves disease. In DNA form, the CDR3 reads TGTGCCAGCAGCCGCTATCAACTAGCGGGAGTTGGCAATGAGCAGTTCTTC. As protein: CASSRYQLAGVGNEQFF.